This entry features one T cell receptor (beta chain) sequence. Antigen specificity is unknown. The individuals used as controls were healthy donors who had been matched for both age and sex. In contrast to the negatively isolated CD8+ and CD4+ T cells, TEMRA cells were FACS-enriched. The sample is drawn from a study of CD8 T cells in Susac syndrome. cDNA came from approximately 0.5 to 1 ug RNA primed by random hexamers. Coverage of TCR beta CDR3 amplification by immunoSEQ multiplex PCR extended to 54 Vbeta and 13 Jbeta. TCRdb independently ran MiXCR on the immunoSEQ multiplex PCR reads; one entry per CDR3 protein. The data show approximately 170,000 distinct CDR3 sequences, with just over 90% seen just once and 0.13% held by the top ten. This CDR3 comprises 14 residues. Trimming removed 6 bases from V and 0 bases from J; junction bases left unmatched: 5. Germline CDR1 DFQATT, CDR2 SNEGSKA (reference sequence).

Study-wide results and limits: Individuals included in the TCR sequencing and HLA analysis were acknowledged by the study to be relatively few in number.

V and J are TRBV20-1 and TRBJ1-5; TRBD1 aligns across 7 bases. This clonotype was obtained from a human donor in good health. Sequencing input: CD4+ T cells from PBMCs. CDR3 sequence (DNA): TGCAGTGCCGTCCAGGGGGATAGCAATCAGCCCCAGCATTTT. Its protein is CSAVQGDSNQPQHF.